This entry describes one T cell receptor beta chain. Its antigen is not identified. These data belong to a study of neoadjuvant nivolumab and ipilimumab in lung cancer. Profiled with immunoSEQ multiplex PCR; TCRdb holds only in-frame clones, not every one. The sample holds roughly 49,000 clones; around 89% are singletons and the top ten take around 3.8%. Whole-study results and caveats: Pretherapy blood TCR richness correlated positively with resected tumor richness.

V lost 5 bases and J 3 bases, leaving 14 bases between the germline ends. Germline V gives CDR1 SQVTM, CDR2 ANQGSEA. The CDR3 has 13 amino acids. The sample here was blood, taken before neoadjuvant nivolumab, alone or with ipilimumab. V and J are TRBV29-1 and TRBJ2-7, with D possibly TRBD1 on 5 matching bases. The receptor was derived from an adult with non-small cell lung cancer. Some clones in this sample may be carry-over from other donors' samples. In DNA, the CDR3 is TGCAGCGTTAGCAGGGATTTGAACTACGAGCAGTACTTC. This sequence encodes CSVSRDLNYEQYF.